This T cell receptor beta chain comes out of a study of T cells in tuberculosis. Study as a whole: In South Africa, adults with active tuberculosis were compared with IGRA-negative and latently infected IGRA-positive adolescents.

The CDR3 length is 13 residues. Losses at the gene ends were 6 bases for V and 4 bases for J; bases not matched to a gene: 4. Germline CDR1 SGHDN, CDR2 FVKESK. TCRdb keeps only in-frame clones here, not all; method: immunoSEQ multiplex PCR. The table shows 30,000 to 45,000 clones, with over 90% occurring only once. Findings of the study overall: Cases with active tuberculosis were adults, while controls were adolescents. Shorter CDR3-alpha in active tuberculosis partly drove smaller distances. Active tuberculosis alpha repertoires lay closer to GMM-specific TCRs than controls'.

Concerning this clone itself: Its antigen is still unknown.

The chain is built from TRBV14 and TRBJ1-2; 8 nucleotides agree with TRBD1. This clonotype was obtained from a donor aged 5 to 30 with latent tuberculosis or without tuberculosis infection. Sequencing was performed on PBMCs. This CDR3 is CASRVTGGYGYTF. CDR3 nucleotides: TGTGCCAGCAGGGTTACAGGGGGCTATGGCTACACCTTC.